A selection of T cell receptor beta chains follows, all from one sample in a study of shared clonotypes between healthy human individuals. The method was immunoSEQ multiplex PCR; TCRdb's version includes in-frame clones alone and lacks a portion of them. Here the sample spans 2 million to 2.5 million clones, nearly 97% being singletons. Sequenced: naive CD4+ T cells sorted from blood. Source of these receptors: a man aged 18 to 35 in good health. The CDR3 runs from the conserved cysteine through the conserved F or W. The order of the fields is CDR3 protein, CDR3 DNA, D gene, clone size, J gene, V gene. A D gene is named only where the DNA matches it firmly. Part of the rows lack a size; the others show once, few, many or a class for expanded clones.

cdr3_aa: CASSLNRGGREETQYF
cdr3_nt: TGTGCCAGCAGCTTAAACCGCGGGGGGCGAGAAGAGACCCAGTACTTC
d_call: TRBD2
clone_size: -
j_call: TRBJ2-5
v_call: TRBV5-6

cdr3_aa: CASSLIVNNEQFF
cdr3_nt: TGTGCCAGCAGCCTTATAGTTAACAATGAGCAGTTCTTC
d_call: -
clone_size: -
j_call: TRBJ2-1
v_call: TRBV9

cdr3_aa: CASSLDTGRETQYF
cdr3_nt: TGTGCCAGCAGCTTAGATACAGGGCGAGAGACCCAGTACTTC
d_call: -
clone_size: -
j_call: TRBJ2-5
v_call: TRBV7-8

cdr3_aa: CASSPPGPLRMYTQYF
cdr3_nt: TGTGCCAGCTCACCACCGGGCCCTCTCCGGATGTATACGCAGTATTTT
d_call: -
clone_size: -
j_call: TRBJ2-3
v_call: TRBV18

cdr3_aa: CASSHTSVEETQYF
cdr3_nt: TGTGCCAGCAGCCACACTAGCGTTGAGGAGACCCAGTACTTC
d_call: TRBD2
clone_size: few
j_call: TRBJ2-5
v_call: TRBV2

cdr3_aa: CASSLNSPGETEAFF
cdr3_nt: TGTGCCAGCAGTTTGAACAGCCCCGGGGAAACTGAAGCTTTCTTT
d_call: -
clone_size: -
j_call: TRBJ1-1
v_call: TRBV28

cdr3_aa: CASSLGFHSYEQYF
cdr3_nt: TGTGCCAGCAGCTTAGGGTTCCACTCCTACGAGCAGTACTTC
d_call: -
clone_size: -
j_call: TRBJ2-7
v_call: TRBV7-2

cdr3_aa: CATGQDLVQPQHF
cdr3_nt: TGTGCCACCGGACAGGATTTAGTTCAGCCCCAGCATTTT
d_call: TRBD1
clone_size: -
j_call: TRBJ1-5
v_call: TRBV2

cdr3_aa: CASSTQGRGNSPLHF
cdr3_nt: TGTGCCAGCAGCACACAGGGCCGCGGGAATTCACCCCTCCACTTT
d_call: -
clone_size: -
j_call: TRBJ1-6
v_call: TRBV7-2

cdr3_aa: CASSYVQGGTEAFF
cdr3_nt: TGTGCCAGCAGTTACGTGCAGGGTGGCACTGAAGCTTTCTTT
d_call: -
clone_size: -
j_call: TRBJ1-1
v_call: TRBV6-5

cdr3_aa: CASSAGQGGEAFF
cdr3_nt: TGTGCCAGCAGCGCGGGACAAGGAGGGGAAGCTTTCTTT
d_call: -
clone_size: -
j_call: TRBJ1-1
v_call: TRBV9

cdr3_aa: CASSSGTGFTDTQYF
cdr3_nt: TGCGCCAGCAGCTCCGGGACAGGGTTCACAGATACGCAGTATTTT
d_call: TRBD1
clone_size: once
j_call: TRBJ2-3
v_call: TRBV5-1

cdr3_aa: CASSHDPGLATLPEQFF
cdr3_nt: TGCGCCAGCAGCCATGACCCGGGACTAGCGACCCTTCCTGAGCAGTTCTTC
d_call: TRBD2
clone_size: -
j_call: TRBJ2-1
v_call: TRBV4-3

cdr3_aa: CASSFPGPHRDTEAFF
cdr3_nt: TGTGCCAGCAGTTTTCCCGGACCACACAGGGACACTGAAGCTTTCTTT
d_call: -
clone_size: -
j_call: TRBJ1-1
v_call: TRBV28

cdr3_aa: CASSPDVVPSYEQYF
cdr3_nt: TGTGCCAGCAGCCCGGACGTAGTCCCAAGCTACGAGCAGTACTTC
d_call: -
clone_size: -
j_call: TRBJ2-7
v_call: TRBV2

cdr3_aa: CASSDPGRLENTGELFF
cdr3_nt: TGTGCCAGCAGTGACCCCGGGAGACTAGAGAACACCGGGGAGCTGTTTTTT
d_call: -
clone_size: -
j_call: TRBJ2-2
v_call: TRBV6-1

cdr3_aa: CASSFTSGTYNEQFF
cdr3_nt: TGTGCCAGCAGCTTTACTAGCGGAACCTACAATGAGCAGTTCTTC
d_call: TRBD2
clone_size: -
j_call: TRBJ2-1
v_call: TRBV7-2

cdr3_aa: CASSIQNGGISPLHF
cdr3_nt: TGTGCCAGCAGCATACAAAACGGGGGGATATCACCCCTCCACTTT
d_call: -
clone_size: few
j_call: TRBJ1-6
v_call: TRBV7-9

cdr3_aa: CASSVGTVGGYTF
cdr3_nt: TGTGCCAGCAGCGTTGGGACAGTCGGTGGCTACACCTTC
d_call: TRBD1
clone_size: -
j_call: TRBJ1-2
v_call: TRBV7-2

cdr3_aa: CASSLAGGDGETQYF
cdr3_nt: TGCGCCAGCAGCCTTGCAGGGGGAGATGGAGAGACCCAGTACTTC
d_call: TRBD1
clone_size: -
j_call: TRBJ2-5
v_call: TRBV5-1

cdr3_aa: CASSMGTDNYGYTF
cdr3_nt: TGTGCCAGCTCAATGGGGACAGATAACTATGGCTACACCTTC
d_call: TRBD1
clone_size: -
j_call: TRBJ1-2
v_call: TRBV18

cdr3_aa: CASSLRLAGGEEQFF
cdr3_nt: TGTGCCAGCAGCTTAAGACTAGCGGGAGGGGAAGAGCAGTTCTTC
d_call: TRBD2
clone_size: -
j_call: TRBJ2-1
v_call: TRBV7-9

cdr3_aa: CASSPTGDIWFPVYEQYF
cdr3_nt: TGTGCCAGCAGCCCGACAGGGGACATTTGGTTCCCTGTCTACGAGCAGTACTTC
d_call: TRBD1
clone_size: -
j_call: TRBJ2-7
v_call: TRBV7-2

cdr3_aa: CASSSGLPFGPNF
cdr3_nt: TGTGCCAGCTCATCGGGCCTACCCTTTGGCCCCAACTTC
d_call: -
clone_size: -
j_call: TRBJ1-2
v_call: TRBV18

cdr3_aa: CASSLDRDQPQHF
cdr3_nt: TGTGCCAGCAGCTTAGACAGGGATCAGCCCCAGCATTTT
d_call: -
clone_size: few
j_call: TRBJ1-5
v_call: TRBV7-2